This passage covers 8 T cell receptor beta chains from one sample sequenced in a study of blood T cell repertoires in COVID-19. Clones were sequenced by immunoSEQ multiplex PCR, and TCRdb holds only the in-frame ones, with some missing. The sample contains fewer than 250,000 clones, roughly 81% of which appear only once. The sequenced material came from peripheral blood. Receptor source: a man in his forties with acute or convalescent COVID-19.

The chain combines TRBV19 with TRBJ1-4, with D hard to call. In germline, CDR1 is LNHDA, CDR2 SQIVND (reference sequence). V lost 6 bases and J 0 bases, leaving 20 bases between the germline ends. There are 18 residues in the CDR3. This CDR3 is CASSLSGRRIATNEKLFF. The CDR3 DNA reads as TGTGCCAGTAGCCTCTCCGGCAGGAGGATTGCAACTAATGAAAAACTGTTTTTT.

This rearrangement joins TRBV7-3 to TRBJ2-1; 7 positions agree with TRBD2. CDR1 is SGHTA, CDR2 FQGTGA, per germline. V was pared by 0 bases and J by 4 bases, with 9 bases of the junction left unmatched. CDR3 length: 17 amino acids. The CDR3: CASSLTGRGDLYNEQFF. DNA of the CDR3: TGTGCCAGCAGCTTAACAGGACGGGGGGACCTTTACAATGAGCAGTTCTTC.

This CDR3 is CASSLRGTVSSYNEQFF. The CDR3 nucleotides read TGTGCCAGCAGTTTGAGGGGGACAGTGAGCTCCTACAATGAGCAGTTCTTC. V and J are TRBV27 and TRBJ2-1; 7 bases fit TRBD1. Per germline, CDR1 MNHEY and CDR2 SMNVEV (reference sequence). The CDR3 length is 17 residues. V shed 3 bases and J 0 bases; nucleotides not matched to a gene: 8.

This sequence joins TRBV27 and TRBJ2-7; TRBD2 is a possible D gene (6 bases). The V gene's germline CDR1 is MNHEY and CDR2 SMNVEV (reference sequence). The CDR3 length is 13 residues. Trimming cost V 5 bases and J 0 bases, with 8 bases left between them. CDR3 residues: CASSGGSSYEQYF. In nucleotides, the CDR3 is TGTGCCAGCAGTGGGGGGTCCTCCTACGAGCAGTACTTC.

The chain combines TRBV7-2 with TRBJ1-1, with TRBD1 matching over 7 bases. Looked up from germline, CDR1 is SGHTA and CDR2 is FQGNSA. This CDR3 is built from 13 residues. The trim removed 3 bases at V and 9 bases at J, leaving 7 bases unmatched. The CDR3 DNA reads as TGTGCCAGCAGCTTTGACAGGGTGGGCCAAGCTTTCTTT. It is translated as CASSFDRVGQAFF.

J is TRBJ2-1 and V is TRBV3-1 (or the pseudogene TRBV3-2); D is perhaps TRBD1 (6 bases). The CDR3 covers 15 residues. Trimming removed 1 base at V and 1 base at J, with 8 bases between. Looked up from germline, CDR1 is LGHDT and CDR2 is YNNKEL (reference sequence). CDR3: CASSQVTGSYNEQFF. The CDR3 DNA reads as TGTGCCAGCAGCCAAGTTACAGGGTCCTACAATGAGCAGTTCTTC.

This chain joins TRBV24-1 and TRBJ2-2; 9 positions agree with TRBD1. The CDR3 totals 18 residues. Looked up from germline, CDR1 is KGHDR and CDR2 is SFDVKD. V dropped 2 bases and J dropped 3; count of bases not matched to a gene: 9. The CDR3 DNA follows: TGTGCCACCAGTGATTCTTCGTGGAGGACAGGGGACACCGGGGAGCTGTTTTTT. Its translation: CATSDSSWRTGDTGELFF.

The chain is built from TRBV4-3 and TRBJ1-5; possible D gene TRBD1, 5 bases. The CDR3 sequence is 18 residues long. Trimming removed 1 base at V and 0 bases at J, with 16 bases between. Germline V gives CDR1 LGHNA, CDR2 YSLEER. The CDR3 is CASSQAYRFTNSNQPQHF. The CDR3 coding sequence is TGCGCCAGCAGCCAAGCGTACAGGTTCACGAATAGCAATCAGCCCCAGCATTTT.